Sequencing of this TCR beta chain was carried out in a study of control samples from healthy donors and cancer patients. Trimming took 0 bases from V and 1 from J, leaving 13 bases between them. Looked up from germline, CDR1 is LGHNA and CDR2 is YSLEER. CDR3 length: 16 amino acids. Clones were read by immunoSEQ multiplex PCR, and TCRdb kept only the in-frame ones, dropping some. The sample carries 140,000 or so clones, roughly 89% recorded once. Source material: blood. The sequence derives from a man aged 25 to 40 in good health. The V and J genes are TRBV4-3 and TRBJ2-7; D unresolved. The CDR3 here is CASSQEPNSPSYEQYF. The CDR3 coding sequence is TGCGCCAGCAGCCAAGAACCAAACTCACCTTCCTACGAGCAGTACTTC.